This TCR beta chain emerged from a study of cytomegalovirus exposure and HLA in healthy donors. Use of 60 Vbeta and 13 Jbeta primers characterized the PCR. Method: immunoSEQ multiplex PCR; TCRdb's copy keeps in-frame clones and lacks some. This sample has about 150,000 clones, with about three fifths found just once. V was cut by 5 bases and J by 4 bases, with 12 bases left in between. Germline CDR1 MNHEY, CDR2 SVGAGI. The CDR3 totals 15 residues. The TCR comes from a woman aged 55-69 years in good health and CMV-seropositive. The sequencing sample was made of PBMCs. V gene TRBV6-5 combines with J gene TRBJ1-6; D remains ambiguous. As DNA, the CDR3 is TGTGCCAGCAGTCAAGGGAGAGTTTATAATTCACCCCTCCACTTT. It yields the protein CASSQGRVYNSPLHF.